The present T cell receptor (beta chain) was sequenced within a study of T-cell memory formation after mild COVID-19. Looking at the study overall: TCR clusters were largely donor specific.

CDR1 is MNHEY and CDR2 is SVGEGT in the germline V gene. The ends were cut back, 5 bases at V and 3 bases at J, with 16 bases in the middle. This CDR3 is built from 15 residues. A single record per CDR3 protein comes from TCRdb applying MiXCR to the 5' RACE reads. The sample lists around 250,000 distinct CDR3 sequences; roughly 16% were seen once. There are a few counts of this clonotype. The antigen is unknown. Study-level points and caveats: Nothing confirmed that second-wave clones peaking on day 37 were specific for SARS-CoV-2.

This clonotype was sampled from a man between 18 and 35 years old who had mild COVID-19 (a few samples of this study predate the infection). Cell type and time point are not known. Source material: PBMCs or a T cell subset sorted from them (not recorded which). The rearrangement uses TRBV6-2 or TRBV6-3 and TRBJ2-5, with a tentative D call TRBD2 (6 bases). Here the CDR3 DNA reads TGTGCCAGCAGTACCCCGGGGCGGGGTGAAGAGACCCAGTACTTC. Encoded protein: CASSTPGRGEETQYF.